The T cell receptor (beta chain) described here comes from a study of beta chain features in type 1 diabetes. Study as a whole: Sorted cells examined across all samples numbered 100 million to 140 million.

Of note for this clone: Its antigen is undetermined.

This CDR3 spans 16 amino acids. Germline V lookup: CDR1 SGHDT, CDR2 YYEEEE. After removal of 3 bases from V and 3 bases from J, the junction contained 9 bases not matched to a gene. Expressed TCRB transcripts were sequenced, since all the RNA that had been isolated was reverse transcribed. Some clones are missing from TCRdb's copy, which holds only in-frame ones; the method was immunoSEQ multiplex PCR. Here the sample spans over 120,000 clones, nearly 9.5% being singletons. General study findings and limits: Type 1 diabetes patients showed a moderate but significant shortening of TCRB CDR3s in all four CD4+ subsets. At VDJ recombination sites, type 1 diabetes patients had fewer insertions and more deleted nucleotides.

The rearrangement uses TRBV5-6 and TRBJ2-4; 7 nucleotides agree with TRBD2. Sequenced input: central memory CD4+ T cells from blood. This clonotype originated in a man in his late teens or twenties in good health. DNA for the CDR3: TGTGCCAGCAGCTCCTACCGCGGGGGTGGCAAAAACATTCAGTACTTC. Its protein is CASSSYRGGGKNIQYF.